A selection of T cell receptor beta chains follows, all from one sample in a study of blood T cell repertoires in COVID-19. Profiling relied on immunoSEQ multiplex PCR, and the TCRdb table lists in-frame clones only, not all of them. Found here are roughly 380,000 clones, approximately 89% of them singletons; the top ten hold roughly 1.5%. Sample: peripheral blood. The receptors here all came from a woman aged 40 to 49 with COVID-19, enrolled during active disease. The CDR3 runs from the conserved cysteine through the conserved F or W. The order of the fields is V gene, clone size, J gene, D gene, CDR3 DNA, CDR3 protein. D genes are given only for firm matches. A clone size is listed for some rows: how often the clone was seen (once, few, many), or a class if it is expanded.

TRBV9,-,TRBJ1-4,TRBD1,TGTGCCAGCAGGATTGACAGGGTAGAGGGCGAAAAACTGTTTTTT,CASRIDRVEGEKLFF
TRBV7-2,-,TRBJ1-5,-,TGTGCCAGCAGCCGGGGAGGGGGGGGCTGGCAGCCCCAGCATTTT,CASSRGGGGWQPQHF
TRBV6-2/TRBV6-3,-,TRBJ1-1,-,TGTGCCAGCAGTTACGACAGTTGGGTGGCTGAAGCTTTCTTT,CASSYDSWVAEAFF
TRBV5-1,-,TRBJ2-5,-,TGCGCCAGCAGCCCCGATAGCTTTGAGACCCAGTACTTC,CASSPDSFETQYF
TRBV4-2,-,TRBJ2-1,TRBD2,TGTGCCAGCAGCCAAGAAAGAAGCGAGACTAGCGGGAGCAATGAGCAGTTCTTC,CASSQERSETSGSNEQFF
TRBV5-1,once,TRBJ2-2,TRBD2,TGCGCCAGCAGCCCCCCGGCTAGCGGGTTGGGCGGGGAGCTGTTTTTT,CASSPPASGLGGELFF
TRBV4-2,-,TRBJ1-4,-,TGTGCCAGCAGCCAAGACCATAATGTGGAGGAAAAACTGTTTTTT,CASSQDHNVEEKLFF
TRBV27,-,TRBJ2-3,TRBD2,TGTGCCAGCACTCTGGGCTCTAGCGGGGGGGTCCATACGCAGTATTTT,CASTLGSSGGVHTQYF
TRBV30,-,TRBJ2-7,-,TGTGCCTGGAGGCACAACAGGGTCGGGATCCTTGGTGGCGAGCAGTACTTC,CAWRHNRVGILGGEQYF
TRBV15,-,TRBJ1-6,-,TGTGCCACCCGATCCGGGGGATCCTCACCCCTCCACTTT,CATRSGGSSPLHF
TRBV5-6,-,TRBJ2-7,-,TGTGCCAGCAGCTTGGATAGGGGTAGGCCTTACGAGCAGTACTTC,CASSLDRGRPYEQYF
TRBV5-6,-,TRBJ2-1,TRBD1,TGTGCCAGCAGCTTGAGGTTGGGACAGGGGATCTACAATGAGCAGTTCTTC,CASSLRLGQGIYNEQFF
TRBV28,-,TRBJ1-6,TRBD1,TGTGCCAGCAGTAGACAGGGGTATTCACCCCTCCACTTT,CASSRQGYSPLHF
TRBV27,-,TRBJ2-4,TRBD1,TGTGCCAGCAGAACAGGGGTGAACATTCAGTACTTC,CASRTGVNIQYF
TRBV10-3,-,TRBJ2-3,TRBD2,TGTGCCATCAGCTCTACCCGGACTAGCGGGAATAGCACAGATACGCAGTATTTT,CAISSTRTSGNSTDTQYF
TRBV2,-,TRBJ1-2,-,TGTGCCAGCAGAGGACAAGGCCCCAACTATGGCTACACCTTC,CASRGQGPNYGYTF
TRBV7-3,-,TRBJ2-7,TRBD2,TGTGCCAGCAGCTTAGCTAGCGGGAGGTCGGACGAGCAGTACTTC,CASSLASGRSDEQYF